The source of this T cell receptor beta chain is a study of patients and donors after allogeneic stem cell transplantation. The trim removed 8 bases at V and 4 bases at J, leaving 9 bases unmatched. The germline CDR1 and CDR2 sequences are WSHSY and SAAADI. This CDR3 spans 15 amino acids. TCRdb recomputed calls from the RT-PCR reads with MiXCR, one row per CDR3 protein. The sample yields hundreds of thousands of distinct CDR3 sequences, more than 35% seen once. This clonotype was obtained from a human donor who was either an allogeneic HSCT recipient or a stem cell or donor lymphocyte infusion donor (not recorded which). It is not recorded whose cells these are; they may come from a transplant donor. The chain carries TRBV10-2 and TRBJ2-1; 9 positions match TRBD2. Sequenced material: blood, either unsorted or a sorted T cell fraction (not recorded which). CDR3 sequence: CASGSGGPLYNEQFF. The CDR3 coding sequence is TGCGCCAGCGGTAGCGGGGGCCCTTTATACAATGAGCAGTTCTTC.